Listed below are T cell receptor beta chains from one sample, sequenced in a study of T-cell reconstitution after alpha-beta-depleted transplantation in children. A single record per CDR3 protein comes from TCRdb applying MiXCR to the PCR reads. The table shows approximately 520,000 distinct CDR3 sequences, with about an eighth occurring only once. Here the sequenced sample was PBMCs, mostly from graft donor cells, taken 180 days after TCRalphabeta/CD19-depleted stem cell transplant. Receptors originate from a female patient aged 2-15 years who had a stem cell transplant for aplastic anemia, so the T cells may come from the graft donor. CDR3s leave out the opening cysteine and the closing phenylalanine or tryptophan. Rows give clone size only sometimes, using once, few, many, or a class for an expanded clone.

TRBV20-1,TRBJ2-5,few,SASRWLARWETQY
TRBV6-2/TRBV6-3,TRBJ1-5,.,ASSRPPSGRSNQPQH
TRBV25-1,TRBJ1-1,.,ASSELPQGNTEAF
TRBV7-2,TRBJ1-1,few,ASRQGAKAEAF
TRBV28,TRBJ2-2,.,ASSLGAPSSGELF
TRBV28,TRBJ2-7,many,ASQPPIIGEQY
TRBV20-1,TRBJ2-1,.,SARRVGYNEQF
TRBV7-6,TRBJ2-3,.,ASSPGLAGRTDTQY
TRBV25-1,TRBJ1-2,once,ASSEMTTANYGYT
TRBV18,TRBJ1-5,.,ASSRQGVNNQPQH
TRBV12-5,TRBJ2-3,.,ASWVRVSADTQY
TRBV6-5,TRBJ2-2,.,ASSYFRGYVAGELF
TRBV27,TRBJ2-1,many,ASSPYWGAVSPNEQF
TRBV6-5,TRBJ2-3,.,ASSYSLARGLTDTQY
TRBV3-1,TRBJ1-5,many,ASSKGALGSNQPQH
TRBV14,TRBJ1-2,.,ASSHTGGLIYGYT
TRBV7-2,TRBJ2-3,few,ASSLAASGPLTDTQY
TRBV7-2,TRBJ2-2,few,ASSPIGAGELF
TRBV28,TRBJ2-7,few,ASSLNRGPSYEQY
TRBV24-1,TRBJ2-1,few,ATSDSHRDEQF
TRBV5-1,TRBJ2-5,few,ASRGTFKTQY
TRBV11-2,TRBJ2-3,few,ASSHQDSSTDTQY
TRBV3-1,TRBJ2-1,.,ASSQDTLPNEQF
TRBV5-1,TRBJ2-7,few,ASKDRDGPYEQY
TRBV7-9,TRBJ2-7,few,ASSIRLAGDEQY
TRBV11-2,TRBJ2-1,.,ASSLDPYGASFLGGSHNEQF
TRBV4-3,TRBJ2-1,few,ASSQESVVGTGAYNEQF
TRBV15,TRBJ1-3,many,ATSRDFNTIY
TRBV6-1,TRBJ2-3,few,ASSSVEGGTTDTQY
TRBV12-5,TRBJ2-2,few,ASGLGLAGTTGELF
TRBV7-8,TRBJ2-1,.,ASSFFPDTSSSTGEQF
TRBV4-3,TRBJ2-5,many,ASSQGFQETQY
TRBV30,TRBJ2-1,.,AWSRPGRDRWNEQF
TRBV11-2,TRBJ2-3,few,ASSYIGLAGGRTDTQY
TRBV14,TRBJ2-2,.,ASSQDPGGRNTGELF
TRBV12-3/TRBV12-4,TRBJ2-1,many,ASGVGGEQF
TRBV12-3/TRBV12-4,TRBJ2-3,few,ASRPTSGGTQY
TRBV15,TRBJ2-3,few,ATSRDLSGPGRDTQY
TRBV7-2,TRBJ1-2,few,ASSLEISLFNYGYT
TRBV7-2,TRBJ1-4,few,ASSPMGRITNEKLF
TRBV12-3/TRBV12-4,TRBJ1-6,.,ASSLAAQSSYNSPLH
TRBV6-1,TRBJ2-1,few,ASTRDRYKEQF
TRBV12-3/TRBV12-4,TRBJ2-1,few,ASSLGGLPLNNEQF
TRBV19,TRBJ1-1,.,ASKGFGIPVDTEAF
TRBV28,TRBJ2-7,few,ASSSTAPLYEQY
TRBV12-3/TRBV12-4,TRBJ2-1,.,ASSLSRLAGEGYNEQF
TRBV4-2,TRBJ2-1,.,ASSQGVSSGGYNEQF
TRBV20-1,TRBJ2-5,.,SARDSRFSSSGRPQETQY
TRBV7-2,TRBJ1-4,.,ASSFGSEGEKLF
TRBV11-2,TRBJ2-3,few,ASSLWQHGASGGTDTQY